This T cell receptor (beta chain) was sequenced during a study of T-cell reconstitution after alpha-beta-depleted transplantation in children (dated by TCRdb to 2016 to 2017). As for the study more broadly: Using TCR repertoire profiling, the study followed T-cell immune reconstitution in a quantitative way in children after TCRalphabeta/CD19-depleted allogeneic hematopoietic cell transplantation.

Libraries were constructed by PCR. The listed sequencing device is Illumina HiSeq 2500. To normalize quantification of the TCRbeta repertoire, the TCR libraries were built with molecular barcoding that relied on unique molecular identifiers. TCRdb's own reprocessing of the public reads used fastp at Q25 and MiXCR and kept productive beta chains. Identical CDR3 protein sequences are pooled into one entry, listed with their most common genes and DNA. This sample is represented by about 540,000 distinct CDR3 sequences; 18% of them were singletons. Over 3% of the sample is in the top ten clones. In its sample, this clonotype was seen a few times. What antigen it recognizes has not been identified. No base quality values were provided; no much bigger clone lies one nucleotide off. V is cut back by 3 bases and J by 0 bases, with 0 bases in the junction unmatched. The CDR3 runs 16 residues from the cysteine to the phenylalanine. The read is trimmed to its CDR3 DNA, 48 bases read in frame from base 1. CDR1 and CDR2 were assigned from the germline V gene (reference sequence) as LGHDT and YNNKEL.

The receptor comes from a human donor who donated a stem cell graft to a child with acute lymphoblastic leukemia. Specimen: PBMCs from the stem cell graft donor, collected from the stem cell graft. The V and J segments used are TRBV3-1 and TRBJ2-2, and TRBD2 aligns with 11 junction nucleotides. CDR3 sequence: CASSQTSGTNTGELFF. The sequenced DNA is TGTGCCAGCAGCCAGACTAGCGGGACGAACACCGGGGAGCTGTTTTTT.